The sequence of this T cell receptor beta chain was determined in a study of patients and donors after allogeneic stem cell transplantation. Only a few counts were recorded for this clonotype. TCRdb reanalysed the RT-PCR reads using MiXCR and keeps one entry per CDR3 protein. The sample holds about 960,000 distinct CDR3 sequences, roughly 18% seen once. The CDR3 sequence is 12 residues long. This receptor was obtained from a human donor who was either an allogeneic HSCT recipient or a stem cell or donor lymphocyte infusion donor (not recorded which). It is not recorded whose cells these are; they may come from a transplant donor. Sequenced input: blood, either unsorted or a sorted T cell fraction (not recorded which). V is TRBV21-1 and J is TRBJ1-4. TRBV21-1 is tagged as a pseudogene. CDR3 sequence (DNA): TGTGCCAGCAGTGGGCCTAATGAAAAACTGTTTTTT. This encodes CASSGPNEKLFF.